This T cell receptor beta chain came from a study of sequential checkpoint blockade in melanoma. Sample treatment: randomized to nivolumab then ipilimumab (arm A) or the reverse (arm B). DNA-damaging chemotherapy had not been given to any patient beforehand. Trimming cost V 8 bases and J 2 bases, with 10 bases left between them. CDR1 LNHDA and CDR2 SQIVND come from the germline V gene (reference sequence). This CDR3 contains 13 residues. Generated by immunoSEQ multiplex PCR, the TCRdb table keeps only in-frame clones and is missing some. The sample holds approximately 2,300 clones, 20% seen once. The TCR was taken from a human donor with melanoma. This chain joins TRBV19 and TRBJ1-5; unclear D gene. The material was tumor tissue (inferred from file names), obtained from a patient given nivolumab and ipilimumab in sequence. DNA for the CDR3: TGTGCCAGTCGGGTCCCCGGCAATCAGCCCCAGCATTTT. Its protein product is CASRVPGNQPQHF. Using reference TRBV19 and TRBJ1-5 for the parts outside the CDR3, the full variable domain is DGGITQSPKYLFRKEGQNVTLSCEQNLNHDAMYWYRQDPGQGLRLIYYSQIVNDFQKGDIAEGYSVSREKKESFPLTVTSAQKNPTAFYLCASRVPGNQPQHFGDGTRLSIL.